This is a list of T cell receptor beta chains from one sample in a study of naive and memory T cell subsets. One entry per CDR3 protein results from TCRdb running MiXCR on the UMI-ligation and nested PCR reads. The data hold around 110,000 distinct CDR3 sequences, with 36% observed a single time. Sequencing was carried out using central memory CD4+ T cells from blood. All receptors derive from a human donor in good health. Both conserved end residues are part of each CDR3.

>TRBV11-2
CASSLAGGGLSYNEQFF
>TRBV7-6
CASSPRTGMLNEQFF
>TRBV7-9
CASSLAPASGSDNEQFF
>TRBV2
CASSGSRRLNTGELFF
>TRBV28
CATWNSGFIQPQHF
>TRBV3-1
CASSPSPSIAGVRNEQFF
>TRBV20-1
CSARVPGAETQYF
>TRBV7-3
CASSPRTSGTDTQYF
>TRBV2
CASSVGLAGIFEQYF
>TRBV7-2
CASSRIPKETQYF
>TRBV7-9
CASSPRGYNSPLHF
>TRBV25-1
CASSTTSRDEQFF
>TRBV25-1
CASSELGGREQFF
>TRBV20-1
CSASSALAGINEQFF
>TRBV6-5
CASSYSNEQFF
>TRBV28
CASSFTSGITDTQYF
>TRBV20-1
CSAMGAGIRDTQYF
>TRBV11-2
CASSPHLEAYEQYF
>TRBV4-1
CASSQGPGQGGEPQHF
>TRBV6-1
CASGRGVSYEQYF
>TRBV7-6
CASSLLQETQYF
>TRBV6-5
CASSYGFVSAGANVLTF
>TRBV29-1
CSGALLEDTQYF
>TRBV5-1
CASSMTGATGNTIYF
>TRBV12-3/TRBV12-4
CASKLTSGTHEQYF
>TRBV6-6
CASTLIPPLIGNEQFF
>TRBV7-2
CASSLSKLAGAYNEQFF
>TRBV29-1
CSALRQGAHEQYF
>TRBV20-1
CSAHGTRIEQFF
>TRBV9
CASSLPGLAGTNEQFF
>TRBV6-5
CASRSGPSSGQPQHF
>TRBV7-8
CASSLASGGRAETQYF
>TRBV14
CASSPPRSSRSYNEQFF
>TRBV4-2
CASSHPSGSTDTQYF
>TRBV29-1
CSVNEGFAGEQDTQYF
>TRBV29-1
CSVESLIEGYTF
>TRBV6-5
CASSYRRTSGGGPYNEQFF
>TRBV6-1
CASREGGSGANVLTF
>TRBV20-1
CSASTQGQETQYF
>TRBV7-2
CASSDGGNTGELFF